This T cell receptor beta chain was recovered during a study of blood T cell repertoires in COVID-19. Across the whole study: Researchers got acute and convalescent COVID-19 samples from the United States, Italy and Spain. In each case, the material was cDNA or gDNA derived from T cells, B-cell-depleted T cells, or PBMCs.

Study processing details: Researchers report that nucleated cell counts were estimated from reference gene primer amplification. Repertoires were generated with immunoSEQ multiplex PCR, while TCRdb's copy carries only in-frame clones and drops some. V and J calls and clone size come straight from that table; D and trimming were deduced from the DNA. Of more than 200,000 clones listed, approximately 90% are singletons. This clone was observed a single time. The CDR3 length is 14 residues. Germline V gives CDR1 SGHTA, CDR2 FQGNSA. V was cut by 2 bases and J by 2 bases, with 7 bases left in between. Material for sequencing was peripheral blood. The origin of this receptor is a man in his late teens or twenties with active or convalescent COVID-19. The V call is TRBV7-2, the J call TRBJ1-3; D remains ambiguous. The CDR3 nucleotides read TGTGCCAGCAGCTTATTCCAGGCTGGAAACACCATATATTTT. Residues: CASSLFQAGNTIYF.